The table lists the clone carrying this T cell receptor (beta chain) with many counts. The data belong to a study of tumor-infiltrating lymphocytes in primary liver carcinoma. Researchers generated TCR beta cDNA from approximately 450 ng of total RNA, relying on a constant-region primer. Three nested multiplex PCR rounds of slightly modified ARM-PCR generated TCR beta libraries. TRBV1-TRBV30 forward primers and a C-beta reverse primer were used in the first two PCR rounds, which each ran for around 10 cycles. TCRdb recomputed calls from the multiplex PCR reads with MiXCR, one row per CDR3 protein. The data show about 84,000 distinct CDR3 sequences, with about three quarters seen just once and roughly a fifth held by the top ten. Total RNA and DNA came together from roughly 20-30 mg of bulk tissue without cell sorting. There are 14 residues in the CDR3. V lost 0 bases and J 6 bases, leaving 7 bases between the germline ends. Per germline, CDR1 SGHNT and CDR2 YYREEE (reference sequence).

This chain joins TRBV5-4 and TRBJ1-6; D uncertain. The sequencing input was liver tumor tissue from sampling region 1. Sample subset: tumor region T1, superior pole. The clonotype originates from a man aged 40-55 years with primary liver carcinoma and hepatitis B virus infection. The CDR3: CASSLEHANSPLHF. CDR3 in DNA: TGTGCCAGCAGCTTGGAACACGCTAATTCACCCCTCCACTTT.